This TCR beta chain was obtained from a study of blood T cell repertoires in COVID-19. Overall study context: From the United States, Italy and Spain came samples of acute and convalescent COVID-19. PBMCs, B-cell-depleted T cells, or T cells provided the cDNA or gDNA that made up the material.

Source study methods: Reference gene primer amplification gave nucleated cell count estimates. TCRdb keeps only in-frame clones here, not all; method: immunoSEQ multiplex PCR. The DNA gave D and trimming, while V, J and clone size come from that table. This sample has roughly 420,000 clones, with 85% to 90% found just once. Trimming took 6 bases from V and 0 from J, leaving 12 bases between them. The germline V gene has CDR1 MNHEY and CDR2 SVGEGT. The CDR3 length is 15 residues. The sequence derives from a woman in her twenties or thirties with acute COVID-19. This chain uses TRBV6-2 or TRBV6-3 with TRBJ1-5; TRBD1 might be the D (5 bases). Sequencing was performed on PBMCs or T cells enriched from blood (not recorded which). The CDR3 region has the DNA TGTGCCAGCAGCCAACGACAGAATAGCAATCAGCCCCAGCATTTT. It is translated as CASSQRQNSNQPQHF.